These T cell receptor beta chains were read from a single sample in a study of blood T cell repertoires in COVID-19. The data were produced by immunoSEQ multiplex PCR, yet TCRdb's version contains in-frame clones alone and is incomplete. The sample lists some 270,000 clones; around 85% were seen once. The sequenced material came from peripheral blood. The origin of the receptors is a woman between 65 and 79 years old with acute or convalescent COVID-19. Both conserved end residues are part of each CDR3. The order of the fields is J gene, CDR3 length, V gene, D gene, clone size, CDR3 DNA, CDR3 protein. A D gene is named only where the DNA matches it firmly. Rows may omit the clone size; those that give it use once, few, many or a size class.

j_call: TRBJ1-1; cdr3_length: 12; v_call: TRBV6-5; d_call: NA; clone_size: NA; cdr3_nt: TGTGCCAGCGTAAGACAGCTCGGGGAAGCTTTCTTT; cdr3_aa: CASVRQLGEAFF
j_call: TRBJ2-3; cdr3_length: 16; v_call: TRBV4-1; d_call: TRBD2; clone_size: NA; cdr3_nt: TGCGCCAGCAGCCCCCAGTTGGTAGCGGGACCAGATACGCAGTATTTT; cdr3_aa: CASSPQLVAGPDTQYF
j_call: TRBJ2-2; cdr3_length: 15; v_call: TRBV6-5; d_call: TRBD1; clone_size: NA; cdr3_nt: TGTGCCAGCACCCCAGGGGGCGCGGGCACCGGGGAGCTGTTTTTT; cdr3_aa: CASTPGGAGTGELFF
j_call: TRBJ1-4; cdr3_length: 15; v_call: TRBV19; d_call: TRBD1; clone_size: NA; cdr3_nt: TGTGCCAGTAGTCTAGGCGGGACAGGGATTGAAAAACTGTTTTTT; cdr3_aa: CASSLGGTGIEKLFF
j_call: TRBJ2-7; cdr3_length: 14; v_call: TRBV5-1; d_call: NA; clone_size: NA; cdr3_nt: TGCGCCAGCAGCTTGAGCCAGCGGTCCTACGAGCAGTACTTC; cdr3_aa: CASSLSQRSYEQYF
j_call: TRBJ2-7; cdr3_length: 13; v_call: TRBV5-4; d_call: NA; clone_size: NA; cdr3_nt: TGTGCCAGCAGCCATCCGAGCCACTACGAGCAGTACTTC; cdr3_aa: CASSHPSHYEQYF
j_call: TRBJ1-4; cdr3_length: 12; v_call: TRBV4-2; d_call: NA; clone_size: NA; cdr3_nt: TGTGCCAGCAGCGGGGCTGGCGAAAAACTGTTTTTT; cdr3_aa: CASSGAGEKLFF
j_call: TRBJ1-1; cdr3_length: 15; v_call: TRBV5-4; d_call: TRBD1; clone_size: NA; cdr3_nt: TGTGCCAGCAGCCTCGACGGACAGGGGGACACTGAAGCTTTCTTT; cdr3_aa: CASSLDGQGDTEAFF
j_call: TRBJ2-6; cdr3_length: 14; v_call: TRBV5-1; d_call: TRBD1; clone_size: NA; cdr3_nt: TGCGCCACCGGGACAGGGTCTGGGGCCAACGTCCTGACTTTC; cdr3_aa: CATGTGSGANVLTF
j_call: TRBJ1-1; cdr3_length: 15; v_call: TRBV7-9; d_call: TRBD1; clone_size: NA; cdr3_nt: TGTGCCAGCAGCCCCAGACAGGGTAAGGTCACTGAAGCTTTCTTT; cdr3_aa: CASSPRQGKVTEAFF
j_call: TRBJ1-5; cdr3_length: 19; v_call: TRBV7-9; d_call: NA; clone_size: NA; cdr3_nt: TGTGCCAGCAGCTTAAGCGGGAAGGAGACGAGGTCTAGCAATCAGCCCCAGCATTTT; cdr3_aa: CASSLSGKETRSSNQPQHF
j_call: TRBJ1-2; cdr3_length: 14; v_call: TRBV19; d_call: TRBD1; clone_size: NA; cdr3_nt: TGTGCCAGTAGCCGACAGGGGGCTTTTGAAGGCTACACCTTC; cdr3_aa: CASSRQGAFEGYTF
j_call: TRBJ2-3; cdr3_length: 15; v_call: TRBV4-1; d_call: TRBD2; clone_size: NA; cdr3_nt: TGCGCCAGCAGCCCCGAGCGGGGGGTCACAGATACGCAGTATTTT; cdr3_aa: CASSPERGVTDTQYF
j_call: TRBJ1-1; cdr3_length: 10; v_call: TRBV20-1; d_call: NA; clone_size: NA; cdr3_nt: TGCAGTGCTTCCTGGGGCGGCGCTTTCTTT; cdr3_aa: CSASWGGAFF
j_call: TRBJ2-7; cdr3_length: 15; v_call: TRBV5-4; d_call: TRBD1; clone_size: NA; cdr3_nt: TGTGCCAGCAGCTGGGGGGGACAGGGAGTCAACGAGCAGTACTTC; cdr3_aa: CASSWGGQGVNEQYF
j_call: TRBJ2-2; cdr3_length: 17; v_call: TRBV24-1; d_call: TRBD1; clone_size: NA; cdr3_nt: TGTGCCACCAGTGATTTTAGGGAACAGGGGTTCACCGGGGAGCTGTTTTTT; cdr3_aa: CATSDFREQGFTGELFF
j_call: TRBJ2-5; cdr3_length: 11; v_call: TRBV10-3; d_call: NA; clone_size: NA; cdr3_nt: TGTGCCATCAGTGACTTAGAGACCCAGTACTTC; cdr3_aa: CAISDLETQYF
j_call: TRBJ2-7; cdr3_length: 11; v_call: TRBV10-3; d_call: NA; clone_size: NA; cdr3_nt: TGTGCCATCAGTGAGAAGAGCGAGCAGTACTTC; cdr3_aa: CAISEKSEQYF
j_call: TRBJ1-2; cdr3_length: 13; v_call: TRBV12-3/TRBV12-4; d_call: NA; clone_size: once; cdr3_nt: TGTGCCAGCAGCCAACGTGCACTCTATGGCTACACCTTC; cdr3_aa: CASSQRALYGYTF
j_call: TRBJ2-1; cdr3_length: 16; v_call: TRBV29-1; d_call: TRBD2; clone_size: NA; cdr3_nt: TGCAGCTCTGAGGGGGCTAGCGGGGATAGATACAATGAGCAGTTCTTC; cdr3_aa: CSSEGASGDRYNEQFF
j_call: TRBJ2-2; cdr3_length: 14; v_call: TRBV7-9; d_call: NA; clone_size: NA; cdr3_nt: TGTGCCAGCAGCTTAGAGGGGGACACCGGGGAGCTGTTTTTT; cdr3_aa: CASSLEGDTGELFF
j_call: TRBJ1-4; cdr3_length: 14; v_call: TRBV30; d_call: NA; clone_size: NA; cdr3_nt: TGTGCCTGGAGCGCGGGTCTCAATCCTGAAAAACTGTTTTTT; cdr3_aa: CAWSAGLNPEKLFF
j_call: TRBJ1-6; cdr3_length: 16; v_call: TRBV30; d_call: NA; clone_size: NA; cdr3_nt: TGTGCCTGGAGTCAAACAGCCAGCTCCTATAATTCACCCCTCCACTTT; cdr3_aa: CAWSQTASSYNSPLHF
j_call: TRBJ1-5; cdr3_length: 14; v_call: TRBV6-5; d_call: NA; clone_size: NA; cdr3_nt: TGTGCCAGCAGTTACTCCCTAGGAGGGACGCCCCAGCATTTT; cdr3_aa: CASSYSLGGTPQHF
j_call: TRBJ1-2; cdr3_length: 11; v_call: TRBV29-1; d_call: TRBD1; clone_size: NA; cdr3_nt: TGCAGCGCCTACAGGGGACTCGGCTACACCTTC; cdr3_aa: CSAYRGLGYTF
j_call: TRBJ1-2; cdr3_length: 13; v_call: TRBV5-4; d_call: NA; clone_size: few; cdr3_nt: TGTGCCAGCAGCTTGGACAGGGACTATGGCTACACCTTC; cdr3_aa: CASSLDRDYGYTF
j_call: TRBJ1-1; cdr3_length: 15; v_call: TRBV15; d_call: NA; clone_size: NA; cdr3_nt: TGTGCCACCAGCAGAGATATTACAGGGAAAGGGGGAGCTTTCTTT; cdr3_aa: CATSRDITGKGGAFF
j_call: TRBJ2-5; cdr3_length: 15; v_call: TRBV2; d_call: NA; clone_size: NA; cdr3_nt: TGTGCCAGCAGTGAAGCGGGGGGGCGTGAAGAGACCCAGTACTTC; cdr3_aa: CASSEAGGREETQYF
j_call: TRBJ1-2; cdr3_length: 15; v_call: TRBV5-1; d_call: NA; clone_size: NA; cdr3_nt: TGCGCCAGCAGCTTCACAGGCAGAGCTAACTATGGCTACACCTTC; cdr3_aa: CASSFTGRANYGYTF
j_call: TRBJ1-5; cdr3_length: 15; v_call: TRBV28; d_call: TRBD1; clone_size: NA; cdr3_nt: TGTGCCAGCACCTCTCCGGGACAGGGCAATCAGCCCCAGCATTTT; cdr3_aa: CASTSPGQGNQPQHF
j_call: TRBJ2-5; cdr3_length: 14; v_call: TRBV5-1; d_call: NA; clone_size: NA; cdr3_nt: TGCGCCAGCAGCCAGCGGGCGTACCAAGAGACCCAGTACTTC; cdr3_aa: CASSQRAYQETQYF
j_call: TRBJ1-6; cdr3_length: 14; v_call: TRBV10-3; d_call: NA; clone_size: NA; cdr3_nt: TGTGCCACCGCACAGGGTCGGAGGAATTCACCCCTCCACTTT; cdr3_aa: CATAQGRRNSPLHF
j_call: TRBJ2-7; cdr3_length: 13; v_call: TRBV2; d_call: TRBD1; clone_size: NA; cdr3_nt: TGTGCCAGCAGTGGCCGACAGGGAGACGAGCAGTACTTC; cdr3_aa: CASSGRQGDEQYF
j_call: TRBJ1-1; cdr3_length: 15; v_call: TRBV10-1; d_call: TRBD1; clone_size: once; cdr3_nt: TGCGCCAGCAGTGGATCGACAGGGGGGAACACTGAAGCTTTCTTT; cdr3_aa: CASSGSTGGNTEAFF
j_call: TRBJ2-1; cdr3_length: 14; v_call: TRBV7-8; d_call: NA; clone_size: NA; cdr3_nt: TGTGCCAGCGGACAGAGAGGGGTCAGCAATGAGCAGTTCTTC; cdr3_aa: CASGQRGVSNEQFF
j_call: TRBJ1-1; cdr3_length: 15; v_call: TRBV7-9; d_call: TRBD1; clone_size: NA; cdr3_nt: TGTGCCAGCAGCTCCCGGAACAGGGGGGATTCTGAAGCTTTCTTT; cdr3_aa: CASSSRNRGDSEAFF
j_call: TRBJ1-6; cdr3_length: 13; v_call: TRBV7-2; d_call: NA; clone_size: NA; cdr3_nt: TGTGCCAGCAGCCTAAGGGGGAGGGCGCCCCTCCACTTT; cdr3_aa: CASSLRGRAPLHF
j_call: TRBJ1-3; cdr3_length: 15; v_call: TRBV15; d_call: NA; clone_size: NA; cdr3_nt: TGTGCCACCAGCAGAGCCGGAGTCTCTGGAAACACCATATATTTT; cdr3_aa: CATSRAGVSGNTIYF
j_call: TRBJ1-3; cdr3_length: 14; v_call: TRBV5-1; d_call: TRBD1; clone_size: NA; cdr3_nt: TGCGCCAGCAGCTACGGGACAGGTGGAAACACCATATATTTT; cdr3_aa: CASSYGTGGNTIYF
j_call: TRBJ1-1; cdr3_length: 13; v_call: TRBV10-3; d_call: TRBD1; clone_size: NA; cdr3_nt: TGTGCCATCGCCGCAGGGGGGAACGGTGAAGCTTTCTTT; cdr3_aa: CAIAAGGNGEAFF
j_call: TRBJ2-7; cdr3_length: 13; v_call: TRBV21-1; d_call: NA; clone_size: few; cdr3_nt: TGTGCCAGCAGCAAAGTCCCGGAGGCCGAGCAGTACTTC; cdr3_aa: CASSKVPEAEQYF
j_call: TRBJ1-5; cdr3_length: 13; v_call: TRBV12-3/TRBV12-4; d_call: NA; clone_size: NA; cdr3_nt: TGTGCCAGCAGACTCGACAGAAATCAGCCCCAGCATTTT; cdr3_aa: CASRLDRNQPQHF
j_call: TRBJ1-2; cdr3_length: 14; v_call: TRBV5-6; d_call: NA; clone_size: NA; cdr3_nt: TGTGCCAGCAGCTTGGTCAGGACTAACTATGGCTACACCTTC; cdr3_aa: CASSLVRTNYGYTF
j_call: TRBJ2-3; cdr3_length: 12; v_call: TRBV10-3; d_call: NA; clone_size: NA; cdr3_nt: TGTGCCATCAGTGAGTCATCGGATACGCAGTATTTT; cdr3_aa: CAISESSDTQYF
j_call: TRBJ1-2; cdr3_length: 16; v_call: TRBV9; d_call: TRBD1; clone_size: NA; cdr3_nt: TGTGCCAGCAGCGTAGGACCGCCAGGGGGCAACTATGGCTACACCTTC; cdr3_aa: CASSVGPPGGNYGYTF
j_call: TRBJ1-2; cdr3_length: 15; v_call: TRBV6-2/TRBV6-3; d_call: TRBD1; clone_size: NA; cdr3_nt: TGTGCCAGCAGTTCGGTCGGGACAGCAAACTATGGCTACACCTTC; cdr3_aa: CASSSVGTANYGYTF
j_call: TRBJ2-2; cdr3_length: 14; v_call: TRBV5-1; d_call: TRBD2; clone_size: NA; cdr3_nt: TGCGCCAGCAGCTTCGGGGGGGACACCGGGGAGCTGTTTTTT; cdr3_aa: CASSFGGDTGELFF
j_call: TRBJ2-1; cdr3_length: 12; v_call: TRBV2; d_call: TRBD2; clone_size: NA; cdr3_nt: TGTGCCGGAGGACTAGGGGCCAATGAGCAGTTCTTC; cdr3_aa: CAGGLGANEQFF
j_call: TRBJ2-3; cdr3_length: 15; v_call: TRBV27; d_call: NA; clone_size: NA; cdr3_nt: TGTGCCAGCAGTTTATTCTTTAGAATCACAGATACGCAGTATTTT; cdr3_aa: CASSLFFRITDTQYF
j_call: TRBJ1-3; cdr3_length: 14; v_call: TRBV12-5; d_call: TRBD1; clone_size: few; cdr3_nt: TGTGCTAGTGGCCAGGGGGCTTCAGGAAACACCATATATTTT; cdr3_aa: CASGQGASGNTIYF
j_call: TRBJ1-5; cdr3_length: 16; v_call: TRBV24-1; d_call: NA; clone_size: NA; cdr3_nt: TGTGCCACCAGTGGGGGAGACAGGCCGGGCAATCAGCCCCAGCATTTT; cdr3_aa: CATSGGDRPGNQPQHF
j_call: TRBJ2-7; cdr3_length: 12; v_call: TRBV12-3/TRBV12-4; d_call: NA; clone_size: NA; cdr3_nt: TGTGCCAGCAGTCCGGGGGGCGACGAGCAGTACTTC; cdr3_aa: CASSPGGDEQYF
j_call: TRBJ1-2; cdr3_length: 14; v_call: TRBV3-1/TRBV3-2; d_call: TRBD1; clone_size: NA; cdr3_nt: TGTGCCAGCAGCTCCCACGGGACAGAGGGAGGCTACACCTTC; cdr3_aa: CASSSHGTEGGYTF
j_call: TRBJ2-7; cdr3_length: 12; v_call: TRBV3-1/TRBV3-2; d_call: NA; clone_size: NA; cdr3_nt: TGTGCCAGCAGCCAAACTAATTACGAGCAGTACTTC; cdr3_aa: CASSQTNYEQYF
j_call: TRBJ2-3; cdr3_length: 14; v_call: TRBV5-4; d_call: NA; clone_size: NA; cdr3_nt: TGTGCCAGCAGCCCACAGGGTAGCACAGATACGCAGTATTTT; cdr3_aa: CASSPQGSTDTQYF
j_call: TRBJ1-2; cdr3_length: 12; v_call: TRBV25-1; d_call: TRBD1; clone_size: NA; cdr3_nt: TGTGCCAGCAGAGAGACAGGGGGGTCCTACACCTTC; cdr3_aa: CASRETGGSYTF
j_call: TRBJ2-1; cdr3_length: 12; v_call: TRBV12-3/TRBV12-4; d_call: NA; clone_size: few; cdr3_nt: TGTGCCAGCAGTTTTAGGGGAAATGAGCAGTTCTTC; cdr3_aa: CASSFRGNEQFF